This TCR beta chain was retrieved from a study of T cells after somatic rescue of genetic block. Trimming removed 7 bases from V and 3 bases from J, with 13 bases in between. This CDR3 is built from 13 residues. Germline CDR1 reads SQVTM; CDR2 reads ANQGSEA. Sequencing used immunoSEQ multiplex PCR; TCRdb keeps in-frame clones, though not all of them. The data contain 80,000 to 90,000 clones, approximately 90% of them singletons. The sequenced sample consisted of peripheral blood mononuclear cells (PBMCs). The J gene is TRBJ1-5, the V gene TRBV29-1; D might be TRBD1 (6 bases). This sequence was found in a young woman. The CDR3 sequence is CSGADSYNQPQHF. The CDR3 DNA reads TGCAGCGGTGCGGACAGCTACAATCAGCCCCAGCATTTT.